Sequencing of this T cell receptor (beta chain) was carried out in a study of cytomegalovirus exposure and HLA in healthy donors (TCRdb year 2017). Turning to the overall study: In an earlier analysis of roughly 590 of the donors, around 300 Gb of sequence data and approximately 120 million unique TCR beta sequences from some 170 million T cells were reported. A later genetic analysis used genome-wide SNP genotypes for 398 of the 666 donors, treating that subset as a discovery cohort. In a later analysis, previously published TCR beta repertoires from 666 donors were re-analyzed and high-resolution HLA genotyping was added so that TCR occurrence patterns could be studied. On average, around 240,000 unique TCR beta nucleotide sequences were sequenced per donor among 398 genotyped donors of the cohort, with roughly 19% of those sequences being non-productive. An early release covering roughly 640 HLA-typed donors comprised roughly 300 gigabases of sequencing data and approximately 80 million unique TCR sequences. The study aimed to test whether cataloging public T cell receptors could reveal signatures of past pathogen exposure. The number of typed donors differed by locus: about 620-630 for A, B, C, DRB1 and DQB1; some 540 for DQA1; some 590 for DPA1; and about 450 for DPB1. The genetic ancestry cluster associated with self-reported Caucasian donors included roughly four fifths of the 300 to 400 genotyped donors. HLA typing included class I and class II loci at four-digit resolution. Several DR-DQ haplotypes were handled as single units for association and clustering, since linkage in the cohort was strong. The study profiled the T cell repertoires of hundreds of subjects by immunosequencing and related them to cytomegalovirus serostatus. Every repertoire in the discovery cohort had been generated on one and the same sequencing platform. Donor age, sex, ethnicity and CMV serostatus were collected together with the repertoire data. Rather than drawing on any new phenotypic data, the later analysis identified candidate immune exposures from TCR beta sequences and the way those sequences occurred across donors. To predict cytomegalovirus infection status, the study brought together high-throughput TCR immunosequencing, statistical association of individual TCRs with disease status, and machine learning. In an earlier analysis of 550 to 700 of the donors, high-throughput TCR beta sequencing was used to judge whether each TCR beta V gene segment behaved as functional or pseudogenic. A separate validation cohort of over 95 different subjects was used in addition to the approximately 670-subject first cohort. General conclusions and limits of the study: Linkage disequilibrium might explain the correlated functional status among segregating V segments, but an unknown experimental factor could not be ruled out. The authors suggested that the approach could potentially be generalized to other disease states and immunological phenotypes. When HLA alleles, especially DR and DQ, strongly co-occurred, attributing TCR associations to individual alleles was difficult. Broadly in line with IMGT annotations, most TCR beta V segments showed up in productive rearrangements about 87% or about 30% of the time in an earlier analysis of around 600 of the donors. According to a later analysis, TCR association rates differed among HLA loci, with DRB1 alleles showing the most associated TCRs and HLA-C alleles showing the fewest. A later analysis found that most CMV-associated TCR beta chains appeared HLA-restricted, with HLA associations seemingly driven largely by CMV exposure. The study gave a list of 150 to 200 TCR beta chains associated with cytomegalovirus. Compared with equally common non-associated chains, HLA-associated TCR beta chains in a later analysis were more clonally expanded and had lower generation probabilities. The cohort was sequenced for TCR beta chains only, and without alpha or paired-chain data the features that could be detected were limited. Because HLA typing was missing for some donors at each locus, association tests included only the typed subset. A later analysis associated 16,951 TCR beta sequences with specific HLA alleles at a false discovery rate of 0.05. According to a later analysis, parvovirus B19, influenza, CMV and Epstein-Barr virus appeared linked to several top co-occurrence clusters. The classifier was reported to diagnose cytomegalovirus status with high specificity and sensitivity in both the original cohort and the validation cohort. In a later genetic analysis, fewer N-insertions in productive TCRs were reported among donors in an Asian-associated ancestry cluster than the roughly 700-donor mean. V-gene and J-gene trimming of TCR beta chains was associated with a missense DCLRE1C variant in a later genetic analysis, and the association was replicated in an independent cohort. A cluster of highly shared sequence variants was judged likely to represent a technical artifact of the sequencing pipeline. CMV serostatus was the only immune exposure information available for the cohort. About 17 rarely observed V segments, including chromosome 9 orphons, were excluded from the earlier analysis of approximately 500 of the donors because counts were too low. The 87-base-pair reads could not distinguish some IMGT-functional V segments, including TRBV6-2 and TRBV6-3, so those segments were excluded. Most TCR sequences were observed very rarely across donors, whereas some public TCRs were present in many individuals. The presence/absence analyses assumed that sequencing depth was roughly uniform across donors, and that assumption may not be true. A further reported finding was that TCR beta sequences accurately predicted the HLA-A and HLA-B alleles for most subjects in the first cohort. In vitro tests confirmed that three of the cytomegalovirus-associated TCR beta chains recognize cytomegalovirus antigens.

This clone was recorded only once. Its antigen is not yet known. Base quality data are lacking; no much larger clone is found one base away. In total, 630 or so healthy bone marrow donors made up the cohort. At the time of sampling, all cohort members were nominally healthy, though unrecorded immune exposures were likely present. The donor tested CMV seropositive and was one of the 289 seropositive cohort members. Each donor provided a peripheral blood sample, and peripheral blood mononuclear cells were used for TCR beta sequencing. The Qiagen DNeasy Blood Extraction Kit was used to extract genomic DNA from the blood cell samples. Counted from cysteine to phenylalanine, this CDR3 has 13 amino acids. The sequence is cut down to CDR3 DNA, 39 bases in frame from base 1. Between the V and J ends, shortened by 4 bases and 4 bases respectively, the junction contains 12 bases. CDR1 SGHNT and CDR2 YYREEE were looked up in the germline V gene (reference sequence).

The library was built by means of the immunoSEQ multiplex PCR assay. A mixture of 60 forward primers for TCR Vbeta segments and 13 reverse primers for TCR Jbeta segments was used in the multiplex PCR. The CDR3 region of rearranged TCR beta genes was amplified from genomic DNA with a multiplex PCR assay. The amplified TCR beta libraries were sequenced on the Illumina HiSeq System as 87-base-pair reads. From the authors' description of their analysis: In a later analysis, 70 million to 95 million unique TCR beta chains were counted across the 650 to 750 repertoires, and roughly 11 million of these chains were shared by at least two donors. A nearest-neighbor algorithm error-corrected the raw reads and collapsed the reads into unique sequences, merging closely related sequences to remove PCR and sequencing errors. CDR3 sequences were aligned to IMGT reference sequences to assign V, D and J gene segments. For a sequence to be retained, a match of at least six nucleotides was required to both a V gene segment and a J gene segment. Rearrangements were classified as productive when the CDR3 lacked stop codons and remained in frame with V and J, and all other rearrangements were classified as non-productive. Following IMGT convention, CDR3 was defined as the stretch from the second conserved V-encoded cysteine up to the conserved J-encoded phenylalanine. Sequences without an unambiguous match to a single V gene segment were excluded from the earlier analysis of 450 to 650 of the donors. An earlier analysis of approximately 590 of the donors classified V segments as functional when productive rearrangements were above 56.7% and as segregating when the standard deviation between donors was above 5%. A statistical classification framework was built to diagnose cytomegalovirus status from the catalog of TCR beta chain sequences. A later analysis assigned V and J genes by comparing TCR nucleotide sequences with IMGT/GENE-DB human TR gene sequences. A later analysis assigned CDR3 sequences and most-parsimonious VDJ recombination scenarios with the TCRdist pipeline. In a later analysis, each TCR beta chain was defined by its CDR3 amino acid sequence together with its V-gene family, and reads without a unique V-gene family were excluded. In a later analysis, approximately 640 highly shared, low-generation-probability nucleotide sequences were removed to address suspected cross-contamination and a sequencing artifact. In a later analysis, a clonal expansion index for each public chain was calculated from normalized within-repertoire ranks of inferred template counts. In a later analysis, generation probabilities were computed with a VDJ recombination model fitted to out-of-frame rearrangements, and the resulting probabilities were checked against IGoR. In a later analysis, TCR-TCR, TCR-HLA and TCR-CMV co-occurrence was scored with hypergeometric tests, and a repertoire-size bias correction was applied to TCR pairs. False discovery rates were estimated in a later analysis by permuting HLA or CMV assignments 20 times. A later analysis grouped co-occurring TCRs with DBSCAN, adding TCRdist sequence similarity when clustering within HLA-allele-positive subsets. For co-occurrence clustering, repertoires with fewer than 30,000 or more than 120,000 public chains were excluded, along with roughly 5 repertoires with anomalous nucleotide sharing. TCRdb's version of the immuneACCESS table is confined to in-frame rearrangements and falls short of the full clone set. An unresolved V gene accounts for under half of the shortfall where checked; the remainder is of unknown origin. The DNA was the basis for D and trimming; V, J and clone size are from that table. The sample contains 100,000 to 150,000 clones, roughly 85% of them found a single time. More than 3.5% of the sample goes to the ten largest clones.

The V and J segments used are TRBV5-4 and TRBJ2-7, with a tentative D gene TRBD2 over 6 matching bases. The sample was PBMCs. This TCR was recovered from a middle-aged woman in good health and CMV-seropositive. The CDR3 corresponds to CASSPLSGYEQYF. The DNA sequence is TGTGCCAGCAGCCCTTTAAGCGGGTACGAGCAGTACTTC. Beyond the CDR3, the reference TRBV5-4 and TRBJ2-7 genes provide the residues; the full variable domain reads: ETGVTQSPTHLIKTRGQQVTLRCSSQSGHNTVSWYQQALGQGPQFIFQYYREEENGRGNFPPRFSGLQFPNYSSELNVNALELDDSALYLCASSPLSGYEQYFGPGTRLTVT.